A selection of T cell receptor beta chains follows, all from one sample in a study of CD8 T cells in ankylosing spondylitis. TCRdb fed the 5' RACE reads into MiXCR, producing one record per CDR3 protein. The table shows 750,000 to 850,000 distinct CDR3 sequences, with 12% occurring only once. The sample taken for sequencing was blood, either unsorted or a sorted T cell fraction (not recorded which). The receptors here all came from a male donor with ankylosing spondylitis. The CDR3 runs from the conserved cysteine through the conserved F or W. D genes are given only for firm matches. Clone size appears in some rows only: once, few, many, or a class for an expanded clone.

TRBJ2-7 - few TRBV27 TGTGCCAGCAGTTCGATCGGACGCCACTACGAGCAGTACTTC CASSSIGRHYEQYF
TRBJ2-5 TRBD1 few TRBV29-1 TGCAGCGTTCTCCCTGACAGGGAAGTAGAGACCCAGTACTTC CSVLPDREVETQYF
TRBJ2-7 - - TRBV7-2 TGTGCCAGCAGCTTCAGGTTGACATCCTACGAGCAGTACTTC CASSFRLTSYEQYF
TRBJ1-6 - few TRBV20-1 TGCAGCCACGGGGCCCTAGGTGGTTCACCCCTCCACTTT CSHGALGGSPLHF
TRBJ2-1 - few TRBV7-3 TGTGCCAGCAGCTTACGGAACGGGGCCCAGGACAATGAGCAGTTCTTC CASSLRNGAQDNEQFF
TRBJ2-7 - few TRBV5-1 TGCGCCAGCAGCTTGCGCTTGGGAGAGCACGAGCAGTACTTC CASSLRLGEHEQYF
TRBJ2-1 - - TRBV5-1 TGCGCCAGCAGCTTGGATTTCCTCTATGAGCAGTTCTTC CASSLDFLYEQFF
TRBJ1-4 - - TRBV4-1 TGCGCCAGCAGCCCGGAAAGAGCGGGTAGTGAAAAACTGTTTTTT CASSPERAGSEKLFF
TRBJ1-1 - - TRBV21-1 TGTGCCAGCAGCACTCACAGGGGGCGAGACACTGAAGCTTTCTTT CASSTHRGRDTEAFF
TRBJ1-1 - - TRBV4-3 TGCGCCAGCAGCCAACTGGTGCGAGACACTGAAGCTTTCTTT CASSQLVRDTEAFF
TRBJ2-7 - few TRBV19 TGTGCCAGTAGTATAAGAAGCGGTCCATTCTACGAGCAGTACTTC CASSIRSGPFYEQYF
TRBJ2-7 TRBD1 few TRBV12-3/TRBV12-4 TGTGCCAGCAGTTTATCGAGGGGACAGCTCTACGAGCAGTACTTC CASSLSRGQLYEQYF
TRBJ2-1 - few TRBV25-1 TGTGCCAGCACGAGGGAAGCCTACAATGAGCAGTTCTTC CASTREAYNEQFF
TRBJ2-7 - many TRBV12-5 TGTGCCCGTCTGGGGGAGGCTAGCTCCTACGAGCAGTACTTC CARLGEASSYEQYF
TRBJ1-1 - - TRBV20-1 TGCAGTGCTAGAAATCCATTAGGGGGGGACACCCGTGAAGCTTTCTTT CSARNPLGGDTREAFF
TRBJ2-3 - - TRBV7-9 TGTGCCAGCAGCCTCTGGGGCCGAGGGGCAGATACGCAGTATTTT CASSLWGRGADTQYF
TRBJ1-1 TRBD1 many TRBV5-4 TGTGCCAGCAGCTTCGGGACAGGATCGTACACTGAAGCTTTCTTT CASSFGTGSYTEAFF
TRBJ1-5 - many TRBV7-8 TGTGCCAGCAGTTACGACAGGCAGCAGCCCCAGCATTTT CASSYDRQQPQHF
TRBJ1-2 - - TRBV15 TGTGCCACCAGCAGTCCAGGCGGCTATGGCTACACCTTC CATSSPGGYGYTF